These T cell receptor beta chains were read from a single sample in a study of blood T cell repertoires in COVID-19. Produced via immunoSEQ multiplex PCR; TCRdb's table is partial and in-frame only. The data contain fewer than 400,000 clones, about 85% of them seen just once; the ten biggest clones take up approximately 1.9%. The sequenced sample consisted of PBMCs or T cells enriched from blood (not recorded which). All receptors derive from a woman aged 25 to 39 who had been exposed to COVID-19. Both conserved end residues are part of each CDR3. D genes are given only for firm matches. Where a row states a size, it is once, few, many or the class of an expanded clone; other rows omit it.

CDR3	DNA	size	J	D	V
CATSPQGNGGNTIYF	TGTGCCACCAGTCCTCAGGGTAACGGTGGAAACACCATATATTTT	-	TRBJ1-3	-	TRBV24-1
CASSSRTGFTYEQYF	TGTGCCAGCAGCTCCCGGACAGGGTTTACCTACGAGCAGTACTTC	-	TRBJ2-7	TRBD1	TRBV7-9
CSVNNPGQGMDEQYF	TGCAGCGTAAATAACCCTGGACAGGGTATGGACGAGCAGTACTTC	-	TRBJ2-7	TRBD1	TRBV29-1
CASNTNSGAIAFF	TGTGCCAGTAATACCAACAGTGGGGCAATTGCTTTCTTT	-	TRBJ1-1	-	TRBV19
CASSITGGIDSPLHF	TGTGCCAGTAGTATTACAGGGGGCATCGATTCACCCCTCCACTTT	-	TRBJ1-6	TRBD1	TRBV19
CASSLAGTGSTGAHF	TGTGCCAGCAGCTTGGCGGGGACAGGGAGTACCGGGGCTCACTTC	few	TRBJ2-7	TRBD1	TRBV5-6
CAWTFLLAGNTEAFF	TGTGCCTGGACCTTTCTTCTCGCGGGGAACACTGAAGCTTTCTTT	-	TRBJ1-1	-	TRBV30
CASGTPGTSGENEQFF	TGTGCTAGTGGTACACCCGGGACTAGCGGGGAGAATGAGCAGTTCTTC	-	TRBJ2-1	TRBD2	TRBV12-5
CASRRSTNEKLFF	TGTGCCAGCCGCCGGTCTACTAATGAAAAACTGTTTTTT	-	TRBJ1-4	-	TRBV7-9
CASSQGLRDRGVNEQFF	TGTGCCAGCAGCCAAGGCCTCCGGGACAGGGGGGTCAATGAGCAGTTCTTC	-	TRBJ2-1	TRBD1	TRBV14
CASSHRDRGRLLGPTLTF	TGTGCCAGCAGTCACCGGGACAGGGGCCGACTCCTGGGGCCAACGTTGACTTTC	-	TRBJ2-6	TRBD1	TRBV6-6
CATSDRSYEQYF	TGTGCCACCTCTGACAGATCCTACGAGCAGTACTTC	-	TRBJ2-7	-	TRBV19
CARFRQGTQETQYF	TGTGCCCGTTTCCGACAGGGGACGCAGGAGACCCAGTACTTC	-	TRBJ2-5	TRBD1	TRBV3-1/TRBV3-2
CATSGGVWETQYF	TGTGCCACCAGCGGCGGGGTTTGGGAGACCCAGTACTTC	-	TRBJ2-5	-	TRBV15
CASRLNQPQHF	TGTGCCAGCAGGTTAAATCAGCCCCAGCATTTT	-	TRBJ1-5	-	TRBV6-4
CASSAEVQGSYTF	TGTGCCAGCAGCGCAGAGGTACAGGGAAGCTACACCTTC	-	TRBJ1-2	-	TRBV2
CASRRTGNNEQFF	TGTGCCAGCAGAAGGACAGGTAACAATGAGCAGTTCTTC	-	TRBJ2-1	TRBD1	TRBV25-1
CAWEEGGDYGYTF	TGTGCCTGGGAGGAAGGGGGCGACTATGGCTACACCTTC	few	TRBJ1-2	TRBD1	TRBV30
CASSRKGTGGDEQYF	TGTGCCAGCAGCCGGAAAGGGACAGGGGGGGACGAGCAGTACTTC	-	TRBJ2-7	TRBD1	TRBV7-8
CASYPQTGSSGNTIYF	TGTGCCAGCTACCCTCAAACAGGGAGCTCTGGAAACACCATATATTTT	-	TRBJ1-3	-	TRBV28
CASSRQSNQPQHF	TGTGCCAGTAGTAGACAAAGCAATCAGCCCCAGCATTTT	-	TRBJ1-5	-	TRBV19
CASSSPGQGRDTEAFF	TGTGCCAGTAGTAGCCCGGGACAGGGAAGGGACACTGAAGCTTTCTTT	-	TRBJ1-1	TRBD1	TRBV19
CASSSPGRATYNEQFF	TGTGCCAGCAGTTCCCCGGGGAGGGCGACCTACAATGAGCAGTTCTTC	-	TRBJ2-1	TRBD2	TRBV28
CASSPAASGAYEQYF	TGTGCCAGCAGCCCCGCTGCTTCAGGGGCCTACGAGCAGTACTTC	-	TRBJ2-7	-	TRBV7-2
CASQAGYEQFF	TGTGCCAGCCAGGCTGGATATGAGCAGTTCTTC	-	TRBJ2-1	-	TRBV28